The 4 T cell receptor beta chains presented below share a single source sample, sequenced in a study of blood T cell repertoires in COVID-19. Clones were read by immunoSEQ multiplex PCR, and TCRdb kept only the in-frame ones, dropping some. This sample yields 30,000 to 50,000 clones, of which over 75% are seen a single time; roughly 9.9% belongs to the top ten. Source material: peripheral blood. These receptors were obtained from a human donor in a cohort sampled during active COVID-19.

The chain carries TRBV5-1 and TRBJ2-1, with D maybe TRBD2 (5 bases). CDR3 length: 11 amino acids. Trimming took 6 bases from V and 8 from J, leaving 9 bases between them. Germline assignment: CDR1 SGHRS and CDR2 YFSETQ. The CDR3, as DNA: TGCGCCAGCAACGGGGTGGATGAGCAGTTCTTC. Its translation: CASNGVDEQFF. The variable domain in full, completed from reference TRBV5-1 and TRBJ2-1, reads KAGVTQTPRYLIKTRGQQVTLSCSPISGHRSVSWYQQTPGQGLQFLFEYFSETQRNKGNFPGRFSGRQFSNSRSEMNVSTLELGDSALYLCASNGVDEQFFGPGTRLTVL.

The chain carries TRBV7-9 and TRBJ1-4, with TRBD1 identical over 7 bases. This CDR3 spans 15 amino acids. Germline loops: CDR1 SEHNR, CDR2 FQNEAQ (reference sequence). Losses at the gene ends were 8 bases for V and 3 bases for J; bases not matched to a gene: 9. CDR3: CASGNSGTANEKLFF. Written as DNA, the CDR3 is TGTGCCAGCGGCAATAGTGGGACAGCTAATGAAAAACTGTTTTTT.

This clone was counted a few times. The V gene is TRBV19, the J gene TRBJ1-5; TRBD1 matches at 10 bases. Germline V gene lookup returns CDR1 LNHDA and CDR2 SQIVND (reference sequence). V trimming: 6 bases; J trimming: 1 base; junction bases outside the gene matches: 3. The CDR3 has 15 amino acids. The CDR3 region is CASRRQGASNQPQHF. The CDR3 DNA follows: TGTGCCAGTAGAAGACAGGGGGCAAGCAATCAGCCCCAGCATTTT.

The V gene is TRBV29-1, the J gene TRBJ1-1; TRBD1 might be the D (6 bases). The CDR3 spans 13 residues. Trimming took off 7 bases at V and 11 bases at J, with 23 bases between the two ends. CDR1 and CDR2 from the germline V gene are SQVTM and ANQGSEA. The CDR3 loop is CSGATDSPLMAFF. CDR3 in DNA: TGCAGCGGTGCGACGGACAGTCCACTTATGGCTTTCTTT.